The sample holds one count of the clone carrying this TCR beta chain. Its antigen is not known. The PCR was carried out with 60 Vbeta primers and 13 Jbeta primers. Assay: immunoSEQ multiplex PCR; the TCRdb copy retains only in-frame clones and omits some. In the table there are about 190,000 clones, around nine tenths of which are singletons. The record originates from a study of cytomegalovirus exposure and HLA in healthy donors. The CDR3 contains 14 residues. Trimming pared 5 bases from V and 3 bases from J, leaving 13 bases between. Germline V gives CDR1 SEHNR, CDR2 FQNEAQ (reference sequence). Study outcomes and limitations: The authors later linked a missense DCLRE1C variant to TCR beta V- and J-gene trimming.

The receptor comes from a woman in her thirties in good health and CMV-seronegative. The V and J genes are TRBV7-9 and TRBJ1-2; perhaps TRBD1 as D (5 bases). The material sequenced was PBMCs. The CDR3 coding sequence is TGTGCCAGCAGCCGGGACTTGTCCGACTATGGCTACACCTTC. It is translated as CASSRDLSDYGYTF. Looking up the rest from reference TRBV7-9 and TRBJ1-2 gives the full variable domain: DTGVSQNPRHKITKRGQNVTFRCDPISEHNRLYWYRQTLGQGPEFLTYFQNEAQLEKSRLLSDRFSAERPKGSFSTLEIQRTEQGDSAMYLCASSRDLSDYGYTFGSGTRLTVV.